These 32 T cell receptor beta chains were sequenced from one sample in a study of immune evolution from preneoplasia to lung adenocarcinoma. This table comes from immunoSEQ multiplex PCR, and its TCRdb copy is limited to in-frame clones, with some not included. The sample records about 5,000 clones, 85% being singletons. Sequencing was carried out using FFPE adjacent normal lung tissue. These TCRs come from a donor aged 70 or over with lung adenocarcinoma.

J is TRBJ2-2 and V is TRBV30; 8 bases are shared with TRBD2. Unmatched junction bases numbered 10, after V lost 4 bases and J lost 3 bases. The CDR3 totals 16 residues. Germline assignment: CDR1 GTSNPN and CDR2 SVGIG (reference sequence). CDR3 in amino acids: CAWTGRRLAYTGELFF. The CDR3 bases are TGTGCCTGGACCGGACGGCGACTAGCGTACACCGGGGAGCTGTTTTTT.

The rearrangement uses TRBV18 and TRBJ2-7; TRBD1 matches at 7 bases. Per the germline V gene, CDR1 is KGHSH and CDR2 is LQKENI. The V segment lost 4 bases and the J segment 4 bases; nucleotides outside the gene matches: 10. The length of the CDR3 is 15 residues. The CDR3 DNA follows: TGTGCCAGCTCACACCGTCGACAGGGTAATTACGAGCAGTACTTC. Its protein is CASSHRRQGNYEQYF.

J is TRBJ2-5 and V is TRBV6-1; 10 nucleotides align to TRBD2. The CDR3 has 14 residues. Germline V gives CDR1 MNHNS, CDR2 SASEGT. V lost 6 bases, J lost 5 bases, and 6 bases stayed unmatched. The CDR3 DNA is TGTGCCAGCAGGCCAGCGGGAGGGGAGGAGACCCAGTACTTC. Residues: CASRPAGGEETQYF.

This chain uses TRBV5-6 with TRBJ2-7; 15 bases line up with TRBD2. The V gene's germline CDR1 is SGHDT and CDR2 YYEEEE. V lost 2 bases to trimming and J lost 2 bases; unmatched junction nucleotides: 11. CDR3 length equals 19 residues. The CDR3 region has the DNA TGTGCCAGCAGCTTTGAAACCGGGACTAGCGGGAGGTCGACCTACGAGCAGTACTTC. This codes for CASSFETGTSGRSTYEQYF.

This chain uses TRBV18 with TRBJ2-2, with a tentative D call TRBD2 (6 bases). The CDR3 has 14 residues. Germline V CDR1 and CDR2: KGHSH, LQKENI. Deletions cut 3 bases from V and 7 bases from J, with 12 bases between. Written as DNA, the CDR3 is TGTGCCAGCTCACCGACTAGGGCAAACGGGGAGCTGTTTTTT. The encoded protein is CASSPTRANGELFF.

The J gene is TRBJ2-1, the V gene TRBV6-6; 8 bases agree with TRBD2. This CDR3 has 16 amino acids. Germline CDR1 and CDR2: MNHNY and SVGAGI (reference sequence). Trimming took 2 bases from V and 4 from J; bases not matched to a gene: 7. The CDR3 sequence: CASSYESGSLYNEQFF. The DNA of the CDR3 is TGTGCCAGCAGTTACGAGAGCGGGAGTCTGTACAATGAGCAGTTCTTC.

The chain couples TRBV19 to TRBJ2-7, with D possibly called TRBD1 or TRBD2 (6 bases each). With 1 base removed from V and 4 bases from J, the gap between germline ends came to 17 bases. The germline CDR1 and CDR2 sequences are LNHDA and SQIVND (reference sequence). The CDR3 is made up of 16 amino acids. The CDR3 loop reads CASSIGGGGPPYEQYF. CDR3 sequence (DNA): TGTGCCAGTAGTATAGGCGGAGGGGGGCCACCTTACGAGCAGTACTTC.

The gene calls are TRBV30 and TRBJ1-3; D unclear. The CDR3 is 15 amino acids. V lost 2 bases to trimming and J lost 1 base, with 12 bases between them. The germline V gene has CDR1 GTSNPN and CDR2 SVGIG (reference sequence). The CDR3 bases are TGTGCCTGGAGTAATGAAGAGCTGTCTGGAAACACCATATATTTT. As protein: CAWSNEELSGNTIYF.

This chain connects TRBV11-2 to TRBJ2-5; weak D call: TRBD1 (5 bases). CDR3 length: 15 amino acids. Germline CDR1 and CDR2: SGHAT and FQNNGV. V shed 6 bases and J shed 4 bases, with 18 bases lying between them. CDR3 sequence reads: CASRRTATQGETQYF. The CDR3 nucleotides read TGTGCCAGCAGGAGGACCGCGACCCAGGGAGAGACCCAGTACTTC.

J is TRBJ1-5 and V is TRBV25-1; possibly TRBD1 for D (5 bases). The germline V gene has CDR1 MGHDK and CDR2 SYGVNS. The V gene lost 3 bases and the J gene lost 7 bases, with 10 bases spanning the gap. The CDR3 is 13 residues long. The CDR3 DNA is TGTGCCAGCAGTGACGGGGGAGGACAGCCCCAGCATTTT. It encodes CASSDGGGQPQHF.

The genes are TRBV7-2 and TRBJ2-5, with a tentative D call TRBD2 (5 bases). Trimming removed 4 bases from V and 5 bases from J, with 14 bases in between. The CDR3 is 14 residues long. Germline V gene data show CDR1 as SGHTA and CDR2 as FQGNSA. CDR3 sequence (DNA): TGTGCCAGCAGCTCCCCCGGGGTTCGGGAGACCCAGTACTTC. It specifies CASSSPGVRETQYF.

This chain uses TRBV16 with TRBJ1-5, with D unresolved. Germline V CDR1 and CDR2: KGHSY, FQNENV. V was cut by 3 bases and J by 7 bases, with 4 bases left in between. The CDR3 has 11 amino acids. CDR3 in DNA: TGTGCCAGCAGCCAGGGGCAGCCCCAGCATTTT. Translating gives CASSQGQPQHF.

The chain's CDR3 is CASNEARQGYDEAFF. The CDR3, as DNA: TGTGCCAGCAACGAGGCGAGACAGGGTTATGATGAAGCTTTCTTT. This sequence joins TRBV28 and TRBJ1-1; TRBD1 aligns across 7 bases. With V trimmed by 7 bases and J by 7 bases, 15 bases remained unmatched. CDR3 length equals 15 residues. Germline loops: CDR1 MDHEN, CDR2 SYDVKM.

This chain connects TRBV7-2 to TRBJ2-5, with TRBD2 matching over 7 bases. V shed 9 bases and J 5 bases; nucleotides not matched to a gene: 0. Germline assignment: CDR1 SGHTA and CDR2 FQGNSA. CDR3 length equals 10 residues. DNA of the CDR3: TGTGCCAGGGGGGGGGAGACCCAGTACTTC. It encodes CARGGETQYF.

The V gene is TRBV5-5, the J gene TRBJ2-4, with D possibly being TRBD2 (5 bases). The CDR3 contains 15 residues. The germline V gene encodes CDR1 SGHKS and CDR2 YYEKEE (reference sequence). The V gene lost 5 bases and the J gene lost 1 base, with 13 bases spanning the gap. CDR3 nucleotides: TGTGCCAGCAGATCCGAAGGAGGCGCCAAAAACATTCAGTACTTC. It encodes CASRSEGGAKNIQYF. Together with reference TRBV5-5 and TRBJ2-4, the CDR3 gives the full variable domain: DAGVTQSPTHLIKTRGQQVTLRCSPISGHKSVSWYQQVLGQGPQFIFQYYEKEERGRGNFPDRFSARQFPNYSSELNVNALLLGDSALYLCASRSEGGAKNIQYFGAGTRLSVL.

This chain joins TRBV6-1 and TRBJ2-7; D gene uncertain. With 4 bases removed from V and 7 bases from J, the gap between germline ends came to 11 bases. This CDR3 region has 12 residues. The germline V gene encodes CDR1 MNHNS and CDR2 SASEGT. The CDR3 DNA reads as TGTGCCAGCAGTGGGGCTGTGGGGGAGCAGTACTTC. Translation: CASSGAVGEQYF.

This chain joins TRBV11-2 and TRBJ1-1; D is uncertain. Trimming removed 5 bases at V and 1 base at J, with 14 bases between. The CDR3 is made up of 15 amino acids. Germline assignment: CDR1 SGHAT and CDR2 FQNNGV. CDR3 sequence reads: CASSPRWGPNTEAFF. CDR3 sequence (DNA): TGTGCCAGCAGCCCGAGGTGGGGTCCGAACACTGAAGCTTTCTTT.

This clone is large (0.1 to 1%) by share. This rearrangement joins TRBV21-1 to TRBJ2-7. TRBV21-1 is reported as a pseudogene. The CDR3 has 13 residues. CDR3 in amino acids: CASTRQGDYEQYF. The CDR3 coding sequence is TGTGCCAGCACCCGTCAGGGAGACTACGAGCAGTACTTC.

The table lists this clone with a few counts. The chain is built from TRBV7-2 and TRBJ2-7, with D perhaps being TRBD1 or TRBD2 (6 bases each). The CDR3 length is 16 residues. V was trimmed by 4 bases and J by 6 bases, leaving 22 bases between them. Germline assignment: CDR1 SGHTA and CDR2 FQGNSA. The CDR3: CASSSEMDMRGAEQYF. CDR3 nucleotide sequence: TGTGCCAGCAGCTCTGAAATGGACATGAGGGGGGCCGAGCAGTACTTC.

V is TRBV7-3 and J is TRBJ1-1; tentative D call: TRBD1 (5 bases). The CDR3 is made up of 14 amino acids. Deletions cut 1 base from V and 1 base from J, with 7 bases between. Germline CDR1 SGHTA, CDR2 FQGTGA. The CDR3 spells CASSLSGQNTEAFF. The DNA for the CDR3 is TGTGCCAGCAGCTTAAGTGGACAGAACACTGAAGCTTTCTTT.

The CDR3 is CASKTGQTNTEAFF. In nucleotides, the CDR3 is TGTGCCAGCAAAACAGGACAGACGAACACTGAAGCTTTCTTT. The gene calls are TRBV27 and TRBJ1-1; perhaps TRBD1 as D (6 bases). Germline V gene data show CDR1 as MNHEY and CDR2 as SMNVEV (reference sequence). This CDR3 region has 14 residues. V lost 7 bases to trimming and J lost 1 base, with 13 bases between them.

This clone has a single count. The chain joins TRBV28 to TRBJ1-1; a possible D gene is TRBD1 (5 bases). The V end was cut by 7 bases, the J end by 3 bases, with 15 bases between. The germline V gene encodes CDR1 MDHEN and CDR2 SYDVKM. There are 14 residues in the CDR3. CDR3 nucleotides: TGTGCCAGCACCTGGGGGGGTAGGGACACTGAAGCTTTCTTT. Its protein is CASTWGGRDTEAFF.

The chain joins TRBV4-1 to TRBJ1-1; D gene ambiguous. V was shortened by 1 base and J by 4 bases, with 7 bases between the two germline ends. Per germline, CDR1 MGHRA and CDR2 YSYEKL. The CDR3 is 13 residues long. CDR3: CASSQVTGTEAFF. In DNA, the CDR3 is TGCGCCAGCAGCCAAGTTACGGGCACTGAAGCTTTCTTT.

The chain employs TRBV30 and TRBJ2-7; 8 nucleotides align to TRBD1. Trimming cost V 2 bases and J 3 bases; bases outside gene matches: 6. The germline V gene encodes CDR1 GTSNPN and CDR2 SVGIG (reference sequence). This CDR3 is built from 14 residues. The CDR3: CAWSWDRRIYEQYF. The CDR3 DNA follows: TGTGCCTGGAGTTGGGACAGGAGAATCTACGAGCAGTACTTC.

V and J are TRBV7-2 and TRBJ1-5; D is uncertain. CDR3 length: 14 amino acids. The V gene lost 2 bases and the J gene lost 6 bases, with 11 bases spanning the gap. CDR1 and CDR2 from the germline V gene are SGHTA and FQGNSA. The CDR3 DNA reads as TGTGCCAGCAGCTTAACAGACGTAGGTCAGCCCCAGCATTTT. This translates into CASSLTDVGQPQHF.

This chain connects TRBV28 to TRBJ2-2; a possible D gene is TRBD1 (6 bases). With 6 bases removed from V and 6 bases from J, the gap between germline ends came to 23 bases. Germline V lookup: CDR1 MDHEN, CDR2 SYDVKM. The length of the CDR3 is 17 residues. DNA of the CDR3: TGTGCCAGCAGCCTGCCGTTACAGGGCATCAGAGCCGGGGAGCTGTTTTTT. Its protein product is CASSLPLQGIRAGELFF.

V usage is TRBV30 and J usage is TRBJ1-3, with D perhaps TRBD1 (5 bases). V lost 1 base and J lost 0, with 16 bases in between. CDR3 length equals 17 residues. Germline CDR1 reads GTSNPN; CDR2 reads SVGIG (reference sequence). CDR3: CAWSAAGTENSGNTIYF. The CDR3 nucleotides are TGTGCCTGGAGTGCGGCCGGGACGGAGAACTCTGGAAACACCATATATTTT. Drawing the rest from reference TRBV30 and TRBJ1-3, the complete variable domain is SQTIHQWPATLVQPVGSPLSLECTVEGTSNPNLYWYRQAAGRGLQLLFYSVGIGQISSEVPQNLSASRPQDRQFILSSKKLLLSDSGFYLCAWSAAGTENSGNTIYFGEGSWLTVV.

The table lists this clone with a few counts. The chain carries TRBV6-5 and TRBJ1-4, with TRBD1 matching over 10 bases. The germline CDR1 and CDR2 sequences are MNHEY and SVGAGI. J gave up 8 bases and V 5 bases, and 5 bases lay outside the gene matches. The CDR3 is 14 residues long. CDR3 in DNA: TGTGCCAGCAGTGTCGGGACAGGGGTGGAAAAACTGTTTTTT. Translated, it gives CASSVGTGVEKLFF.

The V and J genes are TRBV2 and TRBJ2-5; 9 bases are a match to TRBD2. Germline V gene lookup returns CDR1 SNHLY and CDR2 FYNNEI. Losses at the gene ends were 2 bases for V and 4 bases for J; bases not matched to a gene: 8. The CDR3 spans 16 residues. CDR3 nucleotide sequence: TGTGCCAGCAGTGAAACGAGAGCGGGAGGACTAGAGACCCAGTACTTC. Its translation: CASSETRAGGLETQYF.

The genes are TRBV25-1 and TRBJ1-5, with D unresolved. Trimming left V 3 bases short and J 5 bases short, with 5 bases between. This CDR3 has 12 residues. CDR1 and CDR2 (germline): MGHDK, SYGVNS. The DNA of the CDR3 is TGTGCCAGCAGTGATCTGGATCAGCCCCAGCATTTT. Amino acid sequence: CASSDLDQPQHF.

The chain links TRBV28 to TRBJ2-7; possibly TRBD1 for D (6 bases). This CDR3 region has 15 residues. The germline V gene has CDR1 MDHEN and CDR2 SYDVKM. The germline V and J ends were trimmed by 6 bases and 5 bases, with 20 bases remaining between them. The CDR3 protein is CASSDADRITHEQYF. The CDR3 DNA reads TGTGCCAGCAGCGACGCCGACAGGATTACCCACGAGCAGTACTTC.

The rearrangement joins TRBV29-1 to TRBJ2-7, with 7 bases aligning to TRBD1. The CDR3 runs 12 residues. V shed 4 bases, J shed 4 bases, and the junction held 4 bases outside the gene matches. The V gene's germline CDR1 is SQVTM and CDR2 ANQGSEA. Written as DNA, the CDR3 is TGCAGCGTTGTTGGACAGGTTTACGAGCAGTACTTC. Translation gives CSVVGQVYEQYF.